These T cell receptor beta chains were read from a single sample in a study of blood T cell repertoires in COVID-19. Some clones are missing from TCRdb's copy, which holds only in-frame ones; the method was immunoSEQ multiplex PCR. Here the sample spans approximately 200,000 clones, 86% being singletons. The sequenced sample consisted of peripheral blood. Receptor source: a woman in her twenties or thirties with active or convalescent COVID-19. CDR3s include the opening cysteine and the closing phenylalanine or tryptophan. Each record gives: V gene, D gene, clone size, J gene, CDR3 DNA, CDR3 protein. A D gene is named only where the DNA matches it firmly. Clone size appears in some rows only: once, few, many, or a class for an expanded clone.

v_call: TRBV2; d_call: -; clone_size: -; j_call: TRBJ1-2; cdr3_nt: TGTGCCAGCAGTGACGATAAAGCCACCGGCTACACCTTC; cdr3_aa: CASSDDKATGYTF
v_call: TRBV7-8; d_call: TRBD1; clone_size: -; j_call: TRBJ1-5; cdr3_nt: TGTGCCAGCAGCTTCCTACAGGGGGATCTGGGCAATCAGCCCCAGCATTTT; cdr3_aa: CASSFLQGDLGNQPQHF
v_call: TRBV30; d_call: -; clone_size: -; j_call: TRBJ1-2; cdr3_nt: TGTGCCTGGAGTAGGGGCCGTGGGTACTATGGCTACACCTTC; cdr3_aa: CAWSRGRGYYGYTF
v_call: TRBV6-5; d_call: -; clone_size: -; j_call: TRBJ2-5; cdr3_nt: TGTGCCAGCAGTTTCTCGACTAGGCGAGAGACCCAGTACTTC; cdr3_aa: CASSFSTRRETQYF
v_call: TRBV7-9; d_call: -; clone_size: -; j_call: TRBJ2-1; cdr3_nt: TGTGCCAGCAGCTCACCAGTCAGCTCCTACAATGAGCAGTTCTTC; cdr3_aa: CASSSPVSSYNEQFF
v_call: TRBV11-3; d_call: -; clone_size: -; j_call: TRBJ2-3; cdr3_nt: TGTGCCAGCAGCTTAGATCAGGGAGGGGGGGCAAGAGATACGCAGTATTTT; cdr3_aa: CASSLDQGGGARDTQYF
v_call: TRBV6-5; d_call: -; clone_size: -; j_call: TRBJ1-1; cdr3_nt: TGTGCCAGCAGTTCCAGGGGCGTGAACACTGAAGCTTTCTTT; cdr3_aa: CASSSRGVNTEAFF
v_call: TRBV2; d_call: TRBD2; clone_size: -; j_call: TRBJ2-3; cdr3_nt: TGTGCCAGCATTCTTATGGGACTAGCGGGAACAGATACGCAGTATTTT; cdr3_aa: CASILMGLAGTDTQYF
v_call: TRBV6-5; d_call: TRBD1; clone_size: -; j_call: TRBJ1-1; cdr3_nt: TGTGCCAGCACCCCAGGGGGGACAGGCCACTTTGAAGCTTTCTTT; cdr3_aa: CASTPGGTGHFEAFF
v_call: TRBV27; d_call: -; clone_size: -; j_call: TRBJ2-1; cdr3_nt: TGTGCCAGCAGTTCGGAGCCCCCCTACAATGAGCAGTTCTTC; cdr3_aa: CASSSEPPYNEQFF
v_call: TRBV6-5; d_call: -; clone_size: -; j_call: TRBJ2-5; cdr3_nt: TGTGCCAGCAGTTACGTTGGGGGGGAGACCCAGTACTTC; cdr3_aa: CASSYVGGETQYF
v_call: TRBV28; d_call: TRBD2; clone_size: -; j_call: TRBJ2-1; cdr3_nt: TGTGCCAGCAGTCTTCCCGGGACTAGCGGGAGGTATGAGCAGTTCTTC; cdr3_aa: CASSLPGTSGRYEQFF
v_call: TRBV27; d_call: TRBD1; clone_size: once; j_call: TRBJ1-4; cdr3_nt: TGTGCCAGCAGTCCACAGGGGGCGATAACTAATGAAAAACTGTTTTTT; cdr3_aa: CASSPQGAITNEKLFF
v_call: TRBV15; d_call: -; clone_size: -; j_call: TRBJ2-7; cdr3_nt: TGTGCCACCAGCATTGACAGAGCTACTTACGAGCAGTACTTC; cdr3_aa: CATSIDRATYEQYF
v_call: TRBV6-1; d_call: -; clone_size: -; j_call: TRBJ1-3; cdr3_nt: TGTGCCAGCAGTGAACCCCCTCCCGGAAACACCATATATTTT; cdr3_aa: CASSEPPPGNTIYF
v_call: TRBV11-2; d_call: TRBD2; clone_size: -; j_call: TRBJ2-3; cdr3_nt: TGTGCCAGCAGCTTCGCTCTAGCGGGAGTAGGGTCAGATACGCAGTATTTT; cdr3_aa: CASSFALAGVGSDTQYF
v_call: TRBV6-2/TRBV6-3; d_call: -; clone_size: once; j_call: TRBJ2-1; cdr3_nt: TGTGCCAGCAGCAGTAGAGCGGTTGAGCAGTTCTTC; cdr3_aa: CASSSRAVEQFF
v_call: TRBV19; d_call: -; clone_size: -; j_call: TRBJ1-1; cdr3_nt: TGTGCCAGTAGTCTGGGACATTTGAACACTGAAGCTTTCTTT; cdr3_aa: CASSLGHLNTEAFF
v_call: TRBV11-3; d_call: -; clone_size: -; j_call: TRBJ2-3; cdr3_nt: TGTGCCAGCAGGGAGCGGTACTCCACAGATACGCAGTATTTT; cdr3_aa: CASRERYSTDTQYF
v_call: TRBV19; d_call: TRBD1; clone_size: -; j_call: TRBJ1-5; cdr3_nt: TGTGCCAGTAGTATTCCAGGGGGCAAACAGCCCCAGCATTTT; cdr3_aa: CASSIPGGKQPQHF
v_call: TRBV5-1; d_call: TRBD2; clone_size: -; j_call: TRBJ2-3; cdr3_nt: TGCGCCAGCAGCTCGGCGGGGGGTAGCACAGATACGCAGTATTTT; cdr3_aa: CASSSAGGSTDTQYF
v_call: TRBV6-1; d_call: -; clone_size: -; j_call: TRBJ1-2; cdr3_nt: TGTGCCAGCAGTGAAGAAGGGGGCTATGGCTACACCTTC; cdr3_aa: CASSEEGGYGYTF
v_call: TRBV19; d_call: TRBD2; clone_size: -; j_call: TRBJ2-1; cdr3_nt: TGTGCCAGTAGGAGCTCCGGGACTAGCGGCAACAATGAGCAGTTCTTC; cdr3_aa: CASRSSGTSGNNEQFF
v_call: TRBV3-1/TRBV3-2; d_call: -; clone_size: -; j_call: TRBJ2-7; cdr3_nt: TGTGCCAGCAGTCTTAAGACAGGTCCGGTCTTCTACGAGCAGTACTTC; cdr3_aa: CASSLKTGPVFYEQYF
v_call: TRBV18; d_call: -; clone_size: once; j_call: TRBJ1-4; cdr3_nt: TGTGCCAGCTCACACGATTTGCGGCAAGGAGTAAAACTGTTTTTT; cdr3_aa: CASSHDLRQGVKLFF
v_call: TRBV19; d_call: -; clone_size: -; j_call: TRBJ1-3; cdr3_nt: TGTGCCAGTAGTATAGCGGCGGGGGCGCCGAACACCATATATTTT; cdr3_aa: CASSIAAGAPNTIYF
v_call: TRBV19; d_call: TRBD1; clone_size: -; j_call: TRBJ1-6; cdr3_nt: TGTGCCAGTAGTGTCGGGACAGGGCATAATTCACCCCTCCACTTT; cdr3_aa: CASSVGTGHNSPLHF
v_call: TRBV6-6; d_call: -; clone_size: once; j_call: TRBJ2-1; cdr3_nt: TGTGCCAGCACCGGACTGGATCTCTCCTACAATGAGCAGTTCTTC; cdr3_aa: CASTGLDLSYNEQFF
v_call: TRBV19; d_call: -; clone_size: once; j_call: TRBJ1-1; cdr3_nt: TGTGCCAGTAGTCCACGACAAGGTGCAGGGGAGACTGAAGCTTTCTTT; cdr3_aa: CASSPRQGAGETEAFF
v_call: TRBV24-1; d_call: -; clone_size: once; j_call: TRBJ2-7; cdr3_nt: TGTGCCACCAACCCCGGGACTCGAGGACTTTTTCCCTCCTACGAGCAGTACTTC; cdr3_aa: CATNPGTRGLFPSYEQYF
v_call: TRBV5-1; d_call: -; clone_size: -; j_call: TRBJ1-1; cdr3_nt: TGCGCCAGCAGCTCGTCCCCGCTAAACACTGAAGCTTTCTTT; cdr3_aa: CASSSSPLNTEAFF
v_call: TRBV29-1; d_call: -; clone_size: -; j_call: TRBJ1-1; cdr3_nt: TGCAGCGTTGAACAAAATGGACGGGGTGGGACTGAAGCTTTCTTT; cdr3_aa: CSVEQNGRGGTEAFF
v_call: TRBV19; d_call: -; clone_size: once; j_call: TRBJ1-4; cdr3_nt: TGTGCCAGTACCGGGAGGTCCTCCCTGTTTTTT; cdr3_aa: CASTGRSSLFF
v_call: TRBV7-2; d_call: TRBD1; clone_size: once; j_call: TRBJ1-1; cdr3_nt: TGTGCCAGCAGCCCCAGGGGGCAGGGGAACACTGAAGCTTTCTTT; cdr3_aa: CASSPRGQGNTEAFF
v_call: TRBV19; d_call: TRBD1; clone_size: -; j_call: TRBJ1-1; cdr3_nt: TGTGCCAGTAGTGCCGGGACAGGGGGCACTGAAGCTTTCTTT; cdr3_aa: CASSAGTGGTEAFF
v_call: TRBV28; d_call: TRBD2; clone_size: -; j_call: TRBJ2-1; cdr3_nt: TGTGCCAGCGGGGGGGCCTACAATGAGCAGTTCTTC; cdr3_aa: CASGGAYNEQFF
v_call: TRBV4-1; d_call: -; clone_size: -; j_call: TRBJ2-7; cdr3_nt: TGCGCCAGCAGCCAAGATCAGGCTTCTCACGAGCAGTACTTC; cdr3_aa: CASSQDQASHEQYF
v_call: TRBV18; d_call: -; clone_size: -; j_call: TRBJ1-4; cdr3_nt: TGTGCCAGCTCACCACGGGGGGGATCCGCCGGGGAAAAACTGTTTTTT; cdr3_aa: CASSPRGGSAGEKLFF
v_call: TRBV3-1/TRBV3-2; d_call: -; clone_size: few; j_call: TRBJ1-5; cdr3_nt: TGTGCCAGCAGCCAGGACAACAGGCAGCCCCAGCATTTT; cdr3_aa: CASSQDNRQPQHF
v_call: TRBV5-1; d_call: -; clone_size: once; j_call: TRBJ2-2; cdr3_nt: TGCGCCAGCAGCTTGGGAGTATCCGGGGAGCTGTTTTTT; cdr3_aa: CASSLGVSGELFF
v_call: TRBV3-1/TRBV3-2; d_call: TRBD1; clone_size: -; j_call: TRBJ2-7; cdr3_nt: TGTGCCAGCAGCCATCCGGGACAGGCCTTTTCCGAGCAGTACTTC; cdr3_aa: CASSHPGQAFSEQYF
v_call: TRBV3-1/TRBV3-2; d_call: TRBD2; clone_size: -; j_call: TRBJ2-3; cdr3_nt: TGTGCCAGCAGACCCGGGGGGGCCGGAGATACGCAGTATTTT; cdr3_aa: CASRPGGAGDTQYF
v_call: TRBV19; d_call: TRBD2; clone_size: -; j_call: TRBJ2-7; cdr3_nt: TGTGCCAGTAGACCGCTAGCGGGGGGATCCTACGAGCAGTACTTC; cdr3_aa: CASRPLAGGSYEQYF
v_call: TRBV5-5; d_call: -; clone_size: -; j_call: TRBJ2-7; cdr3_nt: TGTGCCAGCATGCGTCAGGGGCAGGGGTACGAGCAGTACTTC; cdr3_aa: CASMRQGQGYEQYF
v_call: TRBV18; d_call: TRBD1; clone_size: -; j_call: TRBJ2-7; cdr3_nt: TGTGCCAGCTCACCCCCGGGACAGGCAGACTACGAGCAGTACTTC; cdr3_aa: CASSPPGQADYEQYF
v_call: TRBV5-4; d_call: -; clone_size: -; j_call: TRBJ2-1; cdr3_nt: TGTGCCAGCAGCTTGGTGCCTAGTCTGAATGAGCAGTTCTTC; cdr3_aa: CASSLVPSLNEQFF
v_call: TRBV18; d_call: -; clone_size: -; j_call: TRBJ1-6; cdr3_nt: TGTGCCAGCTCACCCACGAGGAGGCCAAATAATTCACCCCTCCACTTT; cdr3_aa: CASSPTRRPNNSPLHF